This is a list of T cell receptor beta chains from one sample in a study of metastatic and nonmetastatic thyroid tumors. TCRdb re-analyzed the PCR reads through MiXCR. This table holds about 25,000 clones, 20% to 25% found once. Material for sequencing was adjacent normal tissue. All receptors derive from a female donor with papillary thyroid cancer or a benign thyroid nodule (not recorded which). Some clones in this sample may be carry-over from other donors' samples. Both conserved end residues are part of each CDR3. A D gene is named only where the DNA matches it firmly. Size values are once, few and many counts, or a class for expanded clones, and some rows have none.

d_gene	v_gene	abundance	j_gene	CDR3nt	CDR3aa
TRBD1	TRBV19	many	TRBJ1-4	TGTGCCAGTAGTAGGGACAGACTTAATGAAAAACTGTTTTTT	CASSRDRLNEKLFF
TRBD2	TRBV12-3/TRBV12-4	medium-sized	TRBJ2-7	TGTGCCAGCAGTTCTACCAGGAGGACTAGCTACGAGCAGTACTTC	CASSSTRRTSYEQYF
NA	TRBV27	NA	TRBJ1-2	TGTGCCAGCAGTTTCTATCTACGGAGGGCAGACGTTAACTATGGCTACACCTTC	CASSFYLRRADVNYGYTF
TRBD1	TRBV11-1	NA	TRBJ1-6	TGTGCCAGCAGCTTAGGGTCAAGGACAGGTGGTTCACCACTCGACTTT	CASSLGSRTGGSPLDF
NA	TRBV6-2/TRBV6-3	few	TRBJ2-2	TGTGCCAGCATCTACCCGGGATTCCAGAACACCGGGGAGCTGTTTTTT	CASIYPGFQNTGELFF
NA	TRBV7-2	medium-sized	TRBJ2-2	TGTGCCAGCGGGGTGGGCACCGGGGAGCTGTTTTTT	CASGVGTGELFF
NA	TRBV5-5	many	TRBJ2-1	TGTGCCAGCAGCTTGGCGGACAGCTCCTACAATGAGCAGTTCTTC	CASSLADSSYNEQFF
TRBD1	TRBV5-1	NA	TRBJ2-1	TGCGCCAGCAGCTTGGAAGGGGGCAGGCTAGTTGATGAGCAGTTCTTC	CASSLEGGRLVDEQFF
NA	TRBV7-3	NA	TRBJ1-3	TGTGCCAGCAGCTCCTCGTTTGGAAACACCATATATTTT	CASSSSFGNTIYF
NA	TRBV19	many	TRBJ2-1	TGTGCCAGTAGTCCTCCAGGGGGGGCGTCGCTCTTC	CASSPPGGASLF
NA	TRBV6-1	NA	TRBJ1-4	TGTGCCAGCAGACAGGGAGGAGGTAATGAAAAACTGTTTTTT	CASRQGGGNEKLFF
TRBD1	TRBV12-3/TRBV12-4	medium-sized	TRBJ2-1	TGTGCCAGCAGTTTCAGGGGGAGTAGCCTATACAATGAGCAGTTCTTC	CASSFRGSSLYNEQFF
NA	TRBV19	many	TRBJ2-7	TGTGCCAGTAGTAGGGACCGTCTTTACGAGCAGTACTTC	CASSRDRLYEQYF
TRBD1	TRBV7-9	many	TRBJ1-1	TGTGCCAGCAGCCCGGAGCCAGGGGGCTGGGCTGAAGCTTTCTTT	CASSPEPGGWAEAFF
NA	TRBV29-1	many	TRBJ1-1	TGCAGCGCAAAGACCGGGGCCCGCGGGGACACTGAAGCTTTCTTT	CSAKTGARGDTEAFF
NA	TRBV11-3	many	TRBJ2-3	TGTGCCAGCAGCTTAGAGGGGGATACGCAGTATTTT	CASSLEGDTQYF
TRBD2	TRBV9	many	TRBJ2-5	TGTGCCAGCAGCTCACCCCTAGCGGGAGTACCCGAGACCCAGTACTTC	CASSSPLAGVPETQYF
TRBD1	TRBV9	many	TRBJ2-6	TGTGCCAGCAGCCCACGGACAGGGGGCATGGCTGGGGCCAACGTCCTGACTTTC	CASSPRTGGMAGANVLTF
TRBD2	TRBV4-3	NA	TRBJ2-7	TGCGCCAGCAGCCGTAGCGGGAGTAACGAGCAGTACTTC	CASSRSGSNEQYF
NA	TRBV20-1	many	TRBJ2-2	TGCAGTGCTTCAGGGGTTTACACCGGGGAGCTGTTTTTT	CSASGVYTGELFF
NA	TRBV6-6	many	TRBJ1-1	TGTGCCAGCAGTTACAGCCAGACTGAAGCTTTCTTT	CASSYSQTEAFF
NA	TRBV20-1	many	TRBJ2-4	TGCAGTGCCCAAGGGGGAGTTGCGATTAAAAACATTCAGTACTTC	CSAQGGVAIKNIQYF
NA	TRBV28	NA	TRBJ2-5	TGTGCCAGCAGCTTAGGTCGGGCGCCTGAGGGAGAGACCAAGTACTTC	CASSLGRAPEGETKYF
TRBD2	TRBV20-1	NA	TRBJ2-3	TGCAGTGCTAGTTCTACTAGCGGGAGCACAGATACGCAGTATTTT	CSASSTSGSTDTQYF
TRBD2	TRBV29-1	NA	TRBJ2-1	TGCAGCGTTGAAGATCCCGGGAGGACGTCCTACAATGAGCAGTTCTTC	CSVEDPGRTSYNEQFF
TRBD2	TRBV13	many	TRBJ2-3	TGTGCCAGCAGCCCTCATAGAGGACTAGCGGGAGGTCCAGATACGCAGTATTTT	CASSPHRGLAGGPDTQYF
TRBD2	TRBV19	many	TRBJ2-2	TGTGCCAGTAGTATCCCTAGCGGGGGGGGCGTAGCCGGGGAGCTGTTTTTT	CASSIPSGGGVAGELFF
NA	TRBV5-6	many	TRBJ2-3	TGTGCCAGCAGCTCCCCCCGGGCTGTCGCAGATACGCAGTATTTT	CASSSPRAVADTQYF
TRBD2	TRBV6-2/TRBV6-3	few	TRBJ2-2	TGTGCCAGTAGTTACCCCACGGGAGGCCGTACCGGGGATCTGTTTTTT	CASSYPTGGRTGDLFF
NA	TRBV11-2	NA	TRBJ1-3	TGTGCCAGCAGCTTAGGTCCAGGGGCCTTTGGCGGAAACACCATATATTTT	CASSLGPGAFGGNTIYF
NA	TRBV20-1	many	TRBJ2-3	TGCAGTGCTAGTCCCTCGGGGGACACAGATACGCAGTATTTT	CSASPSGDTDTQYF
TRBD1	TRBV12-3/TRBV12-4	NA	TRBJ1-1	TGTGCCAGCAGTTCAGGACAGGGGGCTCACACTGAAGCTTTCTTT	CASSSGQGAHTEAFF
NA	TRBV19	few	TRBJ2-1	TGTGCCAGTAGTATAGCTGGGAGGAACAATGAGCAGTTCTTC	CASSIAGRNNEQFF